Given below is one TCR beta chain in context. This specimen comes from a study of T cell responses to AZD1222 COVID-19 vaccine. The assay was immunoSEQ multiplex PCR, and TCRdb's table has in-frame clones only and misses some. Of 100,000 to 130,000 clones in the sample, 70% to 90% were seen once. The TCR was taken from an adult who received the AZD1222 COVID-19 vaccine. The sequencing used peripheral blood, collected 28 days after the second AZD1222 dose.

The CDR3 here is CASSIWGQSYGYTF. The CDR3 DNA reads TGTGCCAGTAGTATATGGGGACAAAGCTATGGCTACACCTTC. The chain links TRBV19 to TRBJ1-2; TRBD1 is a possible D gene (6 bases). V lost 2 bases to trimming and J lost 4 bases, with 11 bases between them. Germline-derived CDR1 and CDR2 are LNHDA and SQIVND (reference sequence). CDR3 size: 14 residues. The full variable domain, rest sourced from reference TRBV19 and TRBJ1-2, is DGGITQSPKYLFRKEGQNVTLSCEQNLNHDAMYWYRQDPGQGLRLIYYSQIVNDFQKGDIAEGYSVSREKKESFPLTVTSAQKNPTAFYLCASSIWGQSYGYTFGSGTRLTVV.